A single sample gave rise to the 19 T cell receptor beta chains below, sequenced in a study of control samples from healthy donors and cancer patients. Using immunoSEQ multiplex PCR, the repertoire was profiled, and TCRdb retains in-frame clones only, with some absent. The repertoire includes approximately 70,000 clones, approximately 89% of them detected once, and about 6% sits in the top ten. Sequencing was carried out using PBMCs. These receptors were obtained from a man between 60 and 75 years old with colorectal cancer.

CDR3 sequence: CASGSTDTQYF. For the CDR3, the DNA is TGTGCCAGCGGATCCACAGATACGCAGTATTTT. The V gene is TRBV12-3 or TRBV12-4, the J gene TRBJ2-3, with D unresolved. The CDR3 consists of 11 residues. V shed 8 bases and J shed 2 bases, with 5 bases lying between them.

V and J are TRBV6-5 and TRBJ2-7, with TRBD1 identical over 7 bases. Germline values: CDR1 MNHEY, CDR2 SVGAGI. This CDR3 has 15 residues. The trim removed 5 bases at V and 0 bases at J, leaving 7 bases unmatched. The CDR3 region is CASSNPGQSSYEQYF. For the CDR3, the DNA is TGTGCCAGCAGTAATCCGGGACAGAGCTCCTACGAGCAGTACTTC.

In DNA form, the CDR3 reads TGTGCCAGCAGCAAACAGGGGGCTTTCACTGAAGCTTTCTTT. Translation gives CASSKQGAFTEAFF. The chain couples TRBV7-2 to TRBJ1-1, with 9 bases that match TRBD1. Germline loops: CDR1 SGHTA, CDR2 FQGNSA. There are 14 residues in the CDR3. V lost 5 bases, J lost 4 bases, and 5 bases stayed unmatched.

The CDR3 region has the DNA TGTGCCAGCAGTCAGGGGTTCAATCAGCCCCAGCATTTT. It encodes CASSQGFNQPQHF. This rearrangement joins TRBV6-5 to TRBJ1-5; tentatively, D is TRBD1 (6 bases). V gave up 5 bases and J gave up 3 bases, with 8 bases separating them. CDR1 and CDR2 (germline): MNHEY, SVGAGI. This CDR3 spans 13 amino acids.

V gene TRBV28 combines with J gene TRBJ1-1; D uncertain. Trimming stripped 8 bases from V and 0 bases from J, with 13 bases between. The V gene's germline CDR1 is MDHEN and CDR2 SYDVKM. This CDR3 contains 14 residues. The CDR3 coding sequence is TGTGCCAGCGGCTCAATTAGATTGAACACTGAAGCTTTCTTT. Its protein is CASGSIRLNTEAFF.

The CDR3 reads CASSYLRGHGYTF. DNA for the CDR3: TGTGCCAGCAGTTACCTCAGGGGTCATGGCTACACCTTC. The rearrangement uses TRBV6-5 and TRBJ1-2; D may be TRBD1 (6 bases). This CDR3 has 13 amino acids. The V and J ends lost 2 bases and 6 bases respectively, with 10 bases between them. Germline V CDR1 and CDR2: MNHEY, SVGAGI.

V gene TRBV7-3 combines with J gene TRBJ2-1, with 10 bases that match TRBD1. The germline V gene encodes CDR1 SGHTA and CDR2 FQGTGA. Trimming cost V 2 bases and J 9 bases; bases outside gene matches: 16. The length of the CDR3 is 18 residues. The CDR3 DNA sequence: TGTGCCAGCAGCTTAGGCCCCTTGGGGGACAGGGGAAGGAGTGAGCAGTTCTTC. This translates into CASSLGPLGDRGRSEQFF.

The V gene is TRBV2, the J gene TRBJ2-3; TRBD2 agrees at 8 bases. V dropped 7 bases and J dropped 2; count of bases not matched to a gene: 5. Germline-derived CDR1 and CDR2 are SNHLY and FYNNEI. The CDR3 length is 14 residues. Written as DNA, the CDR3 is TGTGCCAGCACGGGGGGGACGGCCACAGATACGCAGTATTTT. Translated: CASTGGTATDTQYF.

The CDR3 spells CASSLRGYGYTF. Written as DNA, the CDR3 is TGTGCCAGCAGCCTCAGGGGCTATGGCTACACCTTC. The gene calls are TRBV11-2 and TRBJ1-2; the D gene is possibly TRBD1 (6 bases). Germline CDR1 is SGHAT and CDR2 is FQNNGV. Deletions cut 5 bases from V and 4 bases from J, with 8 bases between. This CDR3 is 12 amino acids long.

By share, this clone counts as medium-sized. The chain joins TRBV19 to TRBJ1-5; D is ambiguous. The germline gives CDR1 LNHDA, CDR2 SQIVND (reference sequence). There are 11 residues in the CDR3. Between the trimmed V and J ends, which lost 4 bases and 10 bases, there was a span of 8 bases. This CDR3 reads CASSTSGPQHF. The CDR3 coding sequence is TGTGCCAGTAGTACCTCAGGTCCCCAGCATTTT.

This sequence joins TRBV2 and TRBJ2-4; TRBD1 might be the D (6 bases). V was clipped by 6 bases and J by 3 bases, with 15 bases between them. This CDR3 contains 15 residues. Germline-derived CDR1 and CDR2 are SNHLY and FYNNEI. The chain's CDR3 is CASRNQGSGKNIQYF. DNA of the CDR3: TGTGCCAGCAGAAATCAGGGGTCTGGCAAAAACATTCAGTACTTC.

The gene calls are TRBV6-1 and TRBJ1-2, with unresolved D. The CDR3 consists of 17 residues. CDR1 is MNHNS and CDR2 is SASEGT in the germline V gene. Trimming left V 2 bases short and J 0 bases short, with 16 bases between. Here the CDR3 reads CASSERLRAPANYGYTF. The DNA of the CDR3 is TGTGCCAGCAGTGAAAGGTTGAGGGCCCCAGCTAACTATGGCTACACCTTC.

The rearrangement joins TRBV5-1 to TRBJ1-1; no firm D call. Germline V lookup: CDR1 SGHRS, CDR2 YFSETQ. This CDR3 spans 15 amino acids. V lost 0 bases and J 1 base, leaving 10 bases between the germline ends. The CDR3, as DNA: TGCGCCAGCAGCTTGGAAGTATGGAAGAACACTGAAGCTTTCTTT. Translation: CASSLEVWKNTEAFF.

V usage is TRBV29-1 and J usage is TRBJ1-1; weak D call: TRBD1 (5 bases). The CDR3 sequence is 13 residues long. The V end lost 4 bases, the J end lost 4 bases, and 13 bases lay between the germline ends. Germline V gene data show CDR1 as SQVTM and CDR2 as ANQGSEA. The CDR3 DNA is TGCAGCGTTGGGCGGGGGGTCCGCACTGAAGCTTTCTTT. Its translation is CSVGRGVRTEAFF.

The chain couples TRBV7-2 to TRBJ2-4; 8 bases agree with TRBD1. V shed 6 bases and J 6 bases; nucleotides not matched to a gene: 10. The germline V gene has CDR1 SGHTA and CDR2 FQGNSA. The CDR3 has 15 residues. Here the CDR3 reads CASSKFTGGGNIQYF. DNA of the CDR3: TGTGCCAGCAGTAAATTTACAGGGGGAGGAAACATTCAGTACTTC.

This clone was seen a few times. The CDR3 reads CASSLGGASEQYF. CDR3 sequence (DNA): TGCGCCAGCAGCTTAGGAGGGGCGTCCGAGCAGTACTTC. The chain has TRBV5-1 and TRBJ2-7; possibly TRBD2 for D (6 bases). V dropped 2 bases and J dropped 6 bases, with 12 bases sitting between them. Germline V gene sequence: CDR1 SGHRS, CDR2 YFSETQ. The CDR3 runs 13 residues.

The chain couples TRBV6-1 to TRBJ1-2, with D uncertain. V dropped 3 bases and J dropped 4 bases, with 12 bases sitting between them. The CDR3 spans 14 residues. Looked up from germline, CDR1 is MNHNS and CDR2 is SASEGT. As DNA, the CDR3 is TGTGCCAGCAGTGAGTGGGGAACCCGCTATGGCTACACCTTC. This sequence encodes CASSEWGTRYGYTF.

The genes are TRBV9 and TRBJ2-2; D gene ambiguous. This CDR3 comprises 14 residues. V lost 0 bases, J lost 1 base, and 4 bases lay in between. CDR1 SGDLS and CDR2 YYNGEE come from the germline V gene. Written as DNA, the CDR3 is TGTGCCAGCAGCGTAGGGGGGAACACCGGGGAGCTGTTTTTT. Translated: CASSVGGNTGELFF.

This chain connects TRBV18 to TRBJ1-1, with 8 nucleotides matching TRBD1. The CDR3 is 14 residues long. V lost 5 bases to trimming and J lost 7 bases; unmatched junction nucleotides: 9. Germline assignment: CDR1 KGHSH and CDR2 LQKENI. The CDR3 loop reads CASSTTDRVSEAFF. The CDR3 DNA follows: TGTGCCAGCTCAACGACGGACAGGGTCAGTGAAGCTTTCTTT.